This TCR beta chain is drawn from a study of T cell responses to AZD1222 COVID-19 vaccine. The wider study: Doses given second, at about 4 or about 12 weeks, were pooled.

The table came from immunoSEQ multiplex PCR; TCRdb's copy has only in-frame clones and leaves some out. The sample shows about 90,000 clones, roughly 90% of them seen only once. The CDR3 is 13 amino acids. With 7 bases removed from V and 4 bases from J, the gap between germline ends came to 13 bases. Germline CDR1 and CDR2: MNHEY and SMNVEV (reference sequence). Study conclusions and caveats: Donors, mostly white British, included more females; clonal diversity was possibly underestimated.

Concerning this clone: Antigen: not known.

The TCR originated in an adult in good health. Sequenced here: peripheral blood, sampled on day 0 of AZD1222 vaccination. V and J are TRBV27 and TRBJ1-1, with D tentatively TRBD1 (6 bases). The CDR3 loop reads CASIRDIPTEAFF. The CDR3 DNA sequence: TGTGCCAGCATCAGGGACATCCCCACTGAAGCTTTCTTT.